Listed below are T cell receptor gamma chains from one sample, sequenced in a study of intestinal T cells in coeliac disease. TCRdb re-called the multiplex PCR reads via CATT. The sample lists about 290 gamma-chain clones; 55% to 65% were seen once. The specimen sequenced was a duodenal biopsy. These receptors were taken from a human donor who served as a control with a normal duodenal biopsy, not a healthy volunteer. Each CDR3 is given without its conserved first and last residue.

cdr3_aa	v_call	cdr3_length
AHLGWADTTGWFKI	TRGV4	14
ALWEYSRKL	TRGV9	9
ALLGGDYYKKL	TRGV9	11
ATWDGLLEKKL	TRGV2	11
ATGIFRYKKL	TRGV8	10
ATWDTLGHKKL	TRGV2	11
ATWHYSYKKL	TRGV8	10
ATWTLTRNYYKKL	TRGV2	13
ATWDGSDTTGWFKI	TRGV4	14
ACREYSRKL	TRGV9	9
ATWDPPPHSNYYKKL	TRGV8	15
ATCEYSYWKKL	TRGV4	11
ATWDIPIINKKL	TRGV3	12
ATWDGPPQKSNYYKKL	TRGV4	16
ATWDRRKKL	TRGV3	9
ATWDRIDQT	TRGV2	9
ATWDGPDGYYKKL	TRGV2	13
ATWDGHYYKKL	TRGV2	11
AAWDPKKL	TRGV10	8
AAWDRGATGWFKI	TRGV10	13
AGVGGYYKKL	TRGV10	10
AAVWVISGVGKKL	TRGV10	13
AAQKGSDWIKT	TRGV10	11
ALCNLYYKKL	TRGV9	10
ATWDGEKWLVKI	TRGV4	12
AFFYTTGWFKI	TRGV9	11
ATWIGWFKI	TRGV4	9
ATWGSGNYYKKL	TRGV4	12
ATWGWADTTGWFKI	TRGV4	14
AAWDPLAMGPTGWFKI	TRGV10	16
AAWELSGWFKI	TRGV10	11
AVHRERNL	TRGV5	8
AAFMPPSKYYKKL	TRGV4	13
AAWDLDYYKKL	TRGV10	11
AAWDLCYTTGWFKI	TRGV10	14
AAWDWGNIYYKKL	TRGV10	13
ACWIGTNGDWIKT	TRGV11	13
AAFMPPRNYYKKL	TRGV4	13
ACWPVLGIKT	TRGV11	10
ACGGDYYKKL	TRGV9	10
AAWKTGGNTTGWFKI	TRGV10	15
ALGDRGFKDKKL	TRGV8	12
ATWDNLRGTWWFKI	TRGV5	14
ATWDRRGVNKKL	TRGV8	12
ACVGPGKL	TRGV10	8
ACWIRRERYYKKL	TRGV11	13
ATWDSPLDKKL	TRGV8	11
ATWDNRSRERGWFKI	TRGV5	15
AAWELGIIYYKKL	TRGV10	13
AAWGYYKKL	TRGV10	9
AFFIPLGWFKI	TRGV9	11
ATLGRFKI	TRGV4	8
ATWDRLPWGYKKL	TRGV5	13
ALWGVFEKL	TRGV9	9
AAVGIISGVGKKL	TRGV10	13
ATWDGRALYYKKL	TRGV4	13
AAWPGKL	TRGV10	7
ACWPYTTGWFKI	TRGV11	12
AAWIGVSDYKKL	TRGV10	12
AAWDISGWFKI	TRGV10	11